This T cell receptor (beta chain) is from a study of T cells in women clearing cervical HPV infection. Turning to the study itself: Cases' blood sampling followed lesion detection by median about 150 days (90 to 200).

Here immunoSEQ multiplex PCR was the method, and the copy in TCRdb shows in-frame clones only, minus some. Recorded for this sample: about 39,000 clones. Sequencing used blood buffy coat. This receptor was taken from a woman between 18 and 70 years old with a cervical HPV16 infection that either progressed to CIN3+ or cleared (not recorded which).

CDR3 DNA (partial): TGTGCCAGTAGTAGATCAGGGTGGGCCGAGACC. Encoded protein: CASSRSGWAET. The full CDR3 protein is CASSRSGWAETQYF. The rearrangement joins TRBV19 to TRBJ2-5, with D possibly matching TRBD1 (5 bases). The sequenced fragment ends 3 residues before the CDR3 boundary, so the rest is inferred from the germline J gene. The germline V gene has CDR1 LNHDA and CDR2 SQIVND (reference sequence). Between the trimmed V and J ends, which lost 4 bases and 5 bases, there was a span of 14 bases. CDR3 length: 14 residues.